This is a list of T cell receptor beta chains from one sample in a study of blood T cell repertoires in COVID-19. Produced via immunoSEQ multiplex PCR; TCRdb's table is partial and in-frame only. The repertoire holds around 250,000 clones, approximately 90% seen once, with roughly 1.2% in the top ten. The sample consisted of PBMCs or T cells enriched from blood (not recorded which). The receptors originated from a human donor in a cohort exposed to, infected with or recovered from COVID-19 (not recorded which). The donor label of this sample is uncertain. The CDR3 runs from the conserved cysteine through the conserved F or W. D genes are given only for firm matches. Clone size is given for some rows only: seen once, a few or many times, or a class if the clone is expanded.

CDR3 length	D gene	V gene	clone size	J gene	CDR3 DNA	CDR3 protein
15	.	TRBV3-1/TRBV3-2	.	TRBJ2-3	TGTGCCAGCAGCCAAGATTCGGATCGGGCAGATACGCAGTATTTT	CASSQDSDRADTQYF
11	.	TRBV20-1	.	TRBJ1-2	TGCAGTGCTAGGGCCAGCTATGGCTACACCTTC	CSARASYGYTF
12	.	TRBV24-1	.	TRBJ1-3	TGTGCCACCAGTTCATCCGGAAACACCATATATTTT	CATSSSGNTIYF
17	.	TRBV4-1	once	TRBJ1-2	TGCGCCAGCAGCCAAGGCTTGAGAGGCAGCGGAAACTATGGCTACACCTTC	CASSQGLRGSGNYGYTF
14	.	TRBV5-1	.	TRBJ1-1	TGCGCCAGCAGCATGGACAGTTCGAACACTGAAGCTTTCTTT	CASSMDSSNTEAFF
13	.	TRBV5-6	.	TRBJ2-4	TGTGCCAGCAGCTTGGGGCCGCAAAACATTCAGTACTTC	CASSLGPQNIQYF
18	.	TRBV21-1	.	TRBJ1-2	TGTGCCAGCAGCAATTACAGGGAGAGGCGCCGGGGGGGCTATGGCTACACCTTC	CASSNYRERRRGGYGYTF
13	TRBD1	TRBV25-1	.	TRBJ1-1	TGTGCCAGCAGCGACAGGGGGCGCACTGAAGCTTTCTTT	CASSDRGRTEAFF
18	TRBD1	TRBV30	.	TRBJ1-1	TGTGCCTGGAGTGCAACCAGACAGGGACTGAGGATCCCCACTGAAGCTTTCTTT	CAWSATRQGLRIPTEAFF
14	.	TRBV5-4	.	TRBJ1-2	TGTGCCAGCAGCCGAGGGGGGGAGGACTATGGCTACACCTTC	CASSRGGEDYGYTF
17	TRBD2	TRBV28	.	TRBJ2-3	TGTGCCAGCAGTCTGCTTGGCGGGGGGGCGGAGGCAGATACGCAGTATTTT	CASSLLGGGAEADTQYF
12	.	TRBV13	.	TRBJ2-5	TGTGCCAGCAGCCCAGGGTCCGAGACCCAGTACTTC	CASSPGSETQYF
15	TRBD2	TRBV2	once	TRBJ2-2	TGTGCCAGCAGTACTCAGAGCGGGGAGCCCGGGGAGCTGTTTTTT	CASSTQSGEPGELFF
14	TRBD2	TRBV19	few	TRBJ2-5	TGTGCCAGTAGTAGCGGGGGGGCCTGGGAGACCCAGTACTTC	CASSSGGAWETQYF
12	.	TRBV10-3	.	TRBJ1-2	TGTGCCATCATGGTCGCCCTAAGCGGCTACACCTTC	CAIMVALSGYTF
17	.	TRBV9	.	TRBJ2-2	TGTGCCAGCAGCGTAGGAGGGGCGGGGGCAAACACCGGGGAGCTGTTTTTT	CASSVGGAGANTGELFF
14	TRBD1	TRBV2	.	TRBJ1-2	TGTGCCAGCAGTGAAGATCAAGGGGGCTTAGGCTACACCTTC	CASSEDQGGLGYTF
11	.	TRBV19	.	TRBJ1-1	TGTGCCAGTTCCAGCGGTACGGAAGCTTTCTTT	CASSSGTEAFF
13	.	TRBV6-5	once	TRBJ1-3	TGTGCCAGCAGGCTAGTTGACGAGAACACCATATATTTT	CASRLVDENTIYF
14	.	TRBV7-9	.	TRBJ1-3	TGTGCCAGCAGCCCGCGGGCCACTCCCGACACCATATATTTT	CASSPRATPDTIYF
13	.	TRBV24-1	.	TRBJ2-1	TGTGCCACCAGTCCCGCAGGGAACAATGAGCAGTTCTTC	CATSPAGNNEQFF
13	.	TRBV30	.	TRBJ2-1	TGTGCCTGGAGTGCCCTCCGGGGCAATGAGCAGTTCTTC	CAWSALRGNEQFF
16	TRBD1	TRBV18	.	TRBJ1-1	TGTGCCAGCTCCCCCGGGACAGGGATTATGAACACTGAAGCTTTCTTT	CASSPGTGIMNTEAFF
14	TRBD1	TRBV5-6	.	TRBJ1-2	TGTGCCAGCTCACTACGGACAGGGAACTATGGCTACACCTTC	CASSLRTGNYGYTF
13	.	TRBV20-1	once	TRBJ1-2	TGCAGTGCTAGTGGAGGGGGGGGCTATGGCTACACCTTC	CSASGGGGYGYTF
15	.	TRBV4-3	.	TRBJ1-3	TGCGCCAGCAGCCAAGATCGTCAGATTGGAAACACCATATATTTT	CASSQDRQIGNTIYF
18	TRBD1	TRBV7-8	.	TRBJ2-7	TGTGCCAGCAGCTCCCTTCACTCCCAGGGGGCAGGGGACTACGAGCAGTACTTC	CASSSLHSQGAGDYEQYF
15	TRBD2	TRBV9	.	TRBJ2-7	TGTGCCAGCAGCGTACGGGACTACTTACCCTACGAGCAGTACTTC	CASSVRDYLPYEQYF